This T cell receptor beta chain was sequenced in a study of shared clonotypes between healthy human individuals. Broader study findings: Blood alone was sampled, and tissue repertoires likely differ. Sequencing depth was expected to affect clonotype sharing among donors.

Sequencing was performed with immunoSEQ multiplex PCR; in TCRdb, only in-frame clones are kept and a portion is missing. Of approximately 1.5 million clones detected, 95% to 99% appear once; the ten largest clones hold 0.4% to 0.45%. This clone was seen just once. What it binds is unknown. The CDR3 has 15 residues. V was pared by 3 bases and J by 4 bases, with 15 bases between. In germline, CDR1 is SGHDN, CDR2 FVKESK. Sequenced sample: naive CD4+ T cells sorted from blood. Subset defined: CD45RA+ positively selected. This sequence originates from a man younger than 40 in good health. This sequence joins TRBV14 and TRBJ1-2; D possibly corresponds to TRBD1 (5 bases). In DNA form, the CDR3 reads TGTGCCAGCAGCCATGAAAACAGGCGGGCCTATGGCTACACCTTC. Translation gives CASSHENRRAYGYTF.